One T cell receptor beta chain is described in this entry. What it binds is unknown. MiXCR, run by TCRdb on the reads, gives a single entry per CDR3 protein. The sample holds about 68,000 distinct CDR3 sequences, approximately 24% seen once. Trimming stripped 11 bases from V and 4 bases from J, with 12 bases between. The germline CDR1 and CDR2 sequences are SNHLY and FYNNEI. This CDR3 is built from 13 residues. The entry originates in a study of T cell repertoires in cytomegalovirus infection. As for the study in general: Public TCR beta signatures marked donors with CMV infection and the matching HLA. Findings and caveats of the study: HLA-C-restricted CMV-specific TCR beta clonotypes were dominant in the ex vivo response. Based on cumulative public TCR beta family frequency, carriers of CMV plus the relevant HLA were identified.

This TCR was sampled from a human donor in good health (CMV status not recorded). Some clones in this sample may be carry-over from other donors' samples. This chain connects TRBV2 to TRBJ1-6, with D perhaps matching TRBD1 (5 bases). The source material was PBMCs, sequenced either directly or after in vitro stimulation (not recorded which). This CDR3 reads CACGTDYNSPLHF. CDR3 nucleotides: TGTGCCTGCGGGACGGATTATAATTCACCCCTCCACTTT.